This TCR beta chain was sequenced in a study of blood T cell repertoires in COVID-19. Across the study: COVID-19 samples, acute and convalescent, were from the United States, Italy and Spain. In each case, the material was cDNA or gDNA derived from T cells, B-cell-depleted T cells, or PBMCs.

In the authors' workflow: Reference gene primer amplification gave nucleated cell count estimates. The repertoire was sequenced with immunoSEQ multiplex PCR; TCRdb's copy has only in-frame clones and lacks some. V, J and clone size reflect that table, while D and trimming were determined from the DNA. The table lists fewer than 250,000 clones, about 85% of them singletons. The CDR3 spans 14 residues. Germline V lookup: CDR1 MNHEY, CDR2 SVGAGI. V was pared by 5 bases and J by 7 bases, with 12 bases between. What was sequenced was peripheral blood. This chain links TRBV6-5 with TRBJ1-6; D is uncertain. The clonotype originates from a man aged 25 to 45 with active or convalescent COVID-19. The CDR3 protein is CASSRGDINSPLHF. The DNA of the CDR3 is TGTGCCAGCAGTCGAGGAGATATAAATTCACCCCTCCACTTT.